These 29 T cell receptor beta chains originate from one sample sequenced in a study of shared clonotypes between healthy human individuals. Naive CD8 cells lacked CD45RO, underwent positive selection for CCR7 and left out terminally differentiated effector memory CD45RA+ cells. The table came from immunoSEQ multiplex PCR; TCRdb's copy has only in-frame clones and leaves some out. The table shows about 2 million clones, with approximately 94% occurring only once. The sequenced sample was naive CD8+ T cells sorted from blood. The receptors come from a man younger than 30 in good health.

The chain links TRBV28 to TRBJ2-1; 7 bases match TRBD2. This CDR3 region has 18 residues. V trimming: 4 bases; J trimming: 2 bases; junction bases outside the gene matches: 14. In germline, CDR1 is MDHEN, CDR2 SYDVKM. As DNA, the CDR3 is TGTGCCAGCAGTTCCGACTTTGTCGCAGCGGGGCCCTACAATGAGCAGTTCTTC. Translating it yields CASSSDFVAAGPYNEQFF.

Remarks on this clone: Other DNA sequences in this specimen translate into the identical CDR3. The V gene is TRBV27, the J gene TRBJ2-7; 8 bases align to TRBD1. Germline-derived CDR1 and CDR2 are MNHEY and SMNVEV (reference sequence). This CDR3 region has 13 residues. The ends lost 6 bases at V and 3 bases at J; junction bases unmatched: 4. CDR3 in DNA: TGTGCCAGCAGCCTCGGGACAGGCTACGAGCAGTACTTC. It is translated as CASSLGTGYEQYF.

The chain links TRBV28 to TRBJ1-2; 7 nucleotides line up with TRBD1. Germline trimming cut 3 bases from V and 3 bases from J; bases unmatched to any gene: 4. The CDR3 spans 14 residues. Germline assignment: CDR1 MDHEN and CDR2 SYDVKM. The CDR3, as DNA: TGTGCCAGCAGTTTTACAGGGGTTGACTATGGCTACACCTTC. Protein: CASSFTGVDYGYTF.

The J gene is TRBJ2-7, the V gene TRBV2, with D perhaps matching TRBD1 (5 bases). The CDR3 runs 15 residues. The germline V gene has CDR1 SNHLY and CDR2 FYNNEI. Trimming took off 5 bases at V and 0 bases at J, with 14 bases between the two ends. CDR3 amino acids: CASSYDSNYSYEQYF. Here the CDR3 DNA reads TGTGCCAGCAGTTACGACAGTAACTACTCCTACGAGCAGTACTTC.

The V call is TRBV5-6, the J call TRBJ2-1; TRBD2 aligns across 9 bases. V gave up 4 bases and J gave up 6 bases; unmatched junction bases: 8. The CDR3 spans 15 residues. Germline-derived CDR1 and CDR2 are SGHDT and YYEEEE. CDR3 amino acids: CASSRGGTSLNEQFF. In DNA form, the CDR3 reads TGTGCCAGCAGCCGAGGGGGGACTAGCCTCAATGAGCAGTTCTTC.

The chain recombines TRBV18 with TRBJ2-1; TRBD2 might be the D (6 bases). CDR3 length: 16 residues. The germline gives CDR1 KGHSH, CDR2 LQKENI. The germline V and J ends were trimmed by 3 bases and 0 bases, with 12 bases remaining between them. The CDR3 DNA follows: TGTGCCAGCTCACCTCGGGGACTGAGCTCCTACAATGAGCAGTTCTTC. This gives the protein CASSPRGLSSYNEQFF.

The V gene is TRBV9, the J gene TRBJ2-7, with 9 bases that match TRBD1. This CDR3 is 16 amino acids long. The J segment lost 5 bases and the V segment lost 3 bases, leaving 12 bases of the junction unmatched. Germline values: CDR1 SGDLS, CDR2 YYNGEE. CDR3 loop: CASSAEVGTGLNEQYF. CDR3 coding DNA: TGTGCCAGCAGCGCAGAAGTGGGGACAGGGTTAAACGAGCAGTACTTC.

The chain carries TRBV30 and TRBJ1-2; no clear D. Germline V lookup: CDR1 GTSNPN, CDR2 SVGIG (reference sequence). With 1 base removed from V and 4 bases from J, the gap between germline ends came to 10 bases. CDR3 length: 13 residues. The CDR3 spells CAWSERAAYGYTF. CDR3 coding DNA: TGTGCCTGGAGTGAACGGGCGGCCTATGGCTACACCTTC. Full variable domain (rest looked up from reference TRBV30 and TRBJ1-2): SQTIHQWPATLVQPVGSPLSLECTVEGTSNPNLYWYRQAAGRGLQLLFYSVGIGQISSEVPQNLSASRPQDRQFILSSKKLLLSDSGFYLCAWSERAAYGYTFGSGTRLTVV.

V gene TRBV10-1 combines with J gene TRBJ2-3; D could derive from TRBD1 or TRBD2 (5 bases each). The CDR3 contains 12 residues. V was trimmed by 5 bases and J by 6 bases, leaving 9 bases between them. CDR1 is WNHNN, CDR2 SYGVQD, per germline (reference sequence). DNA for the CDR3: TGCGCCAGCAGTCGGGACGGGGATACGCAGTATTTT. This gives the protein CASSRDGDTQYF.

V gene TRBV12-5 combines with J gene TRBJ1-1; no definite D call. The CDR3 is made up of 13 amino acids. Trimming removed 3 bases at V and 2 bases at J, with 7 bases between. The germline gives CDR1 LGHNT, CDR2 FRNRAP. The CDR3 sequence is CASGFHGNTEAFF. Written as DNA, the CDR3 is TGTGCTAGTGGTTTCCACGGCAACACTGAAGCTTTCTTT.

V and J are TRBV12-5 and TRBJ1-2; the D gene is possibly TRBD1 (5 bases). Trimming removed 2 bases at V and 5 bases at J, with 24 bases between. Germline loops: CDR1 LGHNT, CDR2 FRNRAP. The CDR3 loop spans 18 amino acids. The CDR3 loop reads CASGLSSGTGLMPYGYTF. CDR3 DNA: TGTGCTAGTGGTTTGTCCTCCGGGACCGGCCTTATGCCTTATGGCTACACCTTC.

The chain couples TRBV13 to TRBJ2-3; no clear D. The length of the CDR3 is 13 residues. V was trimmed by 5 bases and J by 0 bases, leaving 6 bases between them. The germline V gene encodes CDR1 PRHDT and CDR2 FYEKMQ (reference sequence). CDR3 amino acids: CASSASSTDTQYF. CDR3 coding DNA: TGTGCCAGCAGCGCCTCTAGCACAGATACGCAGTATTTT.

The chain combines TRBV2 with TRBJ1-1, with 10 positions matching TRBD1. The CDR3 is 14 amino acids. CDR1 is SNHLY and CDR2 is FYNNEI in the germline V gene. Trimming removed 8 bases from V and 4 bases from J; junction bases left unmatched: 7. For the CDR3, the DNA is TGTGCCAGCGGGGCGACAGGGGGCTTCACTGAAGCTTTCTTT. This gives the protein CASGATGGFTEAFF.

This chain links TRBV7-9 with TRBJ2-2; D is possibly TRBD2 (6 bases). Germline V gene lookup returns CDR1 SEHNR and CDR2 FQNEAQ (reference sequence). The CDR3 sequence is 12 residues long. The V and J ends lost 7 bases and 4 bases respectively, with 7 bases between them. CDR3: CASTGLTGELFF. In DNA, the CDR3 is TGTGCCAGCACGGGACTCACCGGGGAGCTGTTTTTT.

The rearrangement links TRBV19 to TRBJ2-1, with a possible D match to TRBD2 (5 bases). This CDR3 contains 17 residues. Trimming removed 5 bases from V and 1 base from J, with 18 bases in between. The V gene's germline CDR1 is LNHDA and CDR2 SQIVND (reference sequence). CDR3 residues: CASSPHPAGRSYNEQFF. In DNA form, the CDR3 reads TGTGCCAGTAGTCCCCATCCGGCTGGGAGATCCTACAATGAGCAGTTCTTC.

The gene calls are TRBV6-1 and TRBJ2-7; D uncertain. The V gene lost 0 bases and the J gene lost 7 bases, with 13 bases spanning the gap. The CDR3 runs 14 residues. From germline, CDR1 is MNHNS and CDR2 SASEGT. CDR3 in amino acids: CASSEASGYLEQYF. Written as DNA, the CDR3 is TGTGCCAGCAGTGAAGCGTCTGGGTACCTTGAGCAGTACTTC.

V and J are TRBV28 and TRBJ1-3, with D hard to call. V lost 6 bases and J 1 base, leaving 22 bases between the germline ends. Germline-derived CDR1 and CDR2 are MDHEN and SYDVKM. The CDR3 extends over 18 amino acids. CDR3 sequence reads: CASRPPITYQLSGNTIYF. CDR3 nucleotide sequence: TGTGCCAGCAGGCCCCCAATCACATATCAATTATCTGGAAACACCATATATTTT.

This sequence joins TRBV9 and TRBJ2-7, with D uncertain. The length of the CDR3 is 14 residues. The germline gives CDR1 SGDLS, CDR2 YYNGEE. Trimming removed 1 base from V and 1 base from J, with 9 bases in between. CDR3 sequence reads: CASSVSGPSYEQYF. The DNA of the CDR3 is TGTGCCAGCAGCGTATCCGGTCCGTCCTACGAGCAGTACTTC.

The rearrangement links TRBV2 to TRBJ1-5, with D perhaps TRBD1 (6 bases). The V end lost 6 bases, the J end lost 8 bases, and 17 bases lay between the germline ends. The CDR3 covers 14 residues. The germline CDR1 and CDR2 sequences are SNHLY and FYNNEI. The CDR3 DNA reads as TGTGCCAGCAGCCCAGGGGTCCTAAGGGAGCCCCAGCATTTT. This gives the protein CASSPGVLREPQHF.

The V and J genes are TRBV2 and TRBJ2-7; D might be TRBD1 (6 bases). Germline lookup yields CDR1 SNHLY and CDR2 FYNNEI. V lost 11 bases, J lost 3 bases, and 11 bases lay in between. The CDR3 runs to 11 residues. CDR3 region: CAAAGVYEQYF. The DNA of the CDR3 is TGTGCCGCCGCAGGGGTCTACGAGCAGTACTTC.

The V gene is TRBV2, the J gene TRBJ1-2; D might be TRBD1 (5 bases). The CDR3 runs to 13 residues. V shed 9 bases and J shed 7 bases, with 18 bases lying between them. CDR1 and CDR2 (germline): SNHLY, FYNNEI. The CDR3 sequence is CASTTLGEFGYTF. CDR3 DNA: TGTGCCAGTACGACATTGGGGGAGTTTGGCTACACCTTC. Full variable domain (missing parts from reference TRBV2 and TRBJ1-2): EPEVTQTPSHQVTQMGQEVILRCVPISNHLYFYWYRQILGQKVEFLVSFYNNEISEKSEIFDDQFSVERPDGSNFTLKIRSTKLEDSAMYFCASTTLGEFGYTFGSGTRLTVV.

In this sample, this clone turned up once. The chain links TRBV5-1 to TRBJ2-7; D may match TRBD1 or TRBD2 (5 bases each). This CDR3 spans 12 amino acids. The germline V gene has CDR1 SGHRS and CDR2 YFSETQ. Trimming removed 3 bases at V and 6 bases at J, with 10 bases between. The CDR3 here is CASSYEGFEQYF. The CDR3 coding sequence is TGCGCCAGCAGCTACGAGGGGTTCGAGCAGTACTTC.

V usage is TRBV9 and J usage is TRBJ2-7, with 9 bases fitting TRBD1. Germline CDR1 reads SGDLS; CDR2 reads YYNGEE. This CDR3 contains 14 residues. Trimming cost V 4 bases and J 4 bases; bases outside gene matches: 6. The DNA of the CDR3 is TGTGCCAGCAGCCTTACAGGGGGCGCATACGAGCAGTACTTC. Translating gives CASSLTGGAYEQYF. The variable domain in full, completed from reference TRBV9 and TRBJ2-7, reads DSGVTQTPKHLITATGQRVTLRCSPRSGDLSVYWYQQSLDQGLQFLIQYYNGEERAKGNILERFSAQQFPDLHSELNLSSLELGDSALYFCASSLTGGAYEQYFGPGTRLTVT.

The sample holds one count of this clone. This chain connects TRBV6-1 to TRBJ2-7, with D possibly matching TRBD2 (6 bases). CDR1 MNHNS and CDR2 SASEGT come from the germline V gene. The germline V and J ends were trimmed by 2 bases and 3 bases, with 20 bases remaining between them. The CDR3 loop spans 17 amino acids. The DNA for the CDR3 is TGTGCCAGCAGTGAACAGCGCCACCGGGACTTCTACTACGAGCAGTACTTC. It codes for CASSEQRHRDFYYEQYF.

A single count supports this clone. V is TRBV2 and J is TRBJ2-7; the D gene is possibly TRBD1 (5 bases). The CDR3 loop spans 11 amino acids. CDR1 SNHLY and CDR2 FYNNEI come from the germline V gene. Trimming left V 8 bases short and J 4 bases short, with 9 bases between. CDR3 in DNA: TGTGCCAGCCAACAGGCTTACGAGCAGTACTTC. This codes for CASQQAYEQYF.

This clone was observed a single time. The V call is TRBV4-1, the J call TRBJ2-2; 12 bases match TRBD1. V shed 3 bases and J 8 bases; nucleotides not matched to a gene: 4. The CDR3 consists of 15 residues. Germline loops: CDR1 MGHRA, CDR2 YSYEKL. CDR3 sequence: CASSQGDRGPGELFF. In DNA, the CDR3 is TGCGCCAGCAGCCAGGGGGACAGGGGGCCTGGGGAGCTGTTTTTT.

This chain joins TRBV19 and TRBJ2-7; D unresolved. The CDR3 spans 15 residues. Germline CDR1 reads LNHDA; CDR2 reads SQIVND (reference sequence). V was clipped by 5 bases and J by 1 base, with 15 bases between them. CDR3 amino acids: CASSFSWAASYEQYF. The CDR3 region has the DNA TGTGCCAGTAGTTTCTCGTGGGCGGCGTCCTACGAGCAGTACTTC.

This rearrangement joins TRBV28 to TRBJ2-1; D possibly corresponds to TRBD2 (6 bases). This CDR3 has 14 amino acids. CDR1 MDHEN and CDR2 SYDVKM come from the germline V gene. The V end lost 3 bases, the J end lost 6 bases, and 12 bases lay between the germline ends. The CDR3 sequence: CASSFTRGINEQFF. The CDR3 DNA is TGTGCCAGCAGTTTTACGCGGGGCATCAATGAGCAGTTCTTC.

V usage is TRBV27 and J usage is TRBJ1-2; TRBD1 might be the D (6 bases). The CDR3 sequence is 13 residues long. Deletions cut 7 bases from V and 6 bases from J, with 15 bases between. Germline lookup yields CDR1 MNHEY and CDR2 SMNVEV (reference sequence). The CDR3 reads CASKLQGVDGYTF. CDR3 nucleotides: TGTGCCAGCAAATTACAGGGCGTTGATGGCTACACCTTC.